Each of the 3 T cell receptor beta chains below was sequenced from the same sample in a study of T cell repertoires in cytomegalovirus infection. Their antigens remain unidentified. TCRdb processed the reads anew with MiXCR; each CDR3 protein has one entry. Of about 120,000 distinct CDR3 sequences listed, over 9% are singletons. Sequenced sample: PBMCs, sequenced either directly or after in vitro stimulation (not recorded which). The source of these receptors is a human donor in good health (CMV status not recorded). Some clones in this sample may be carry-over from other donors' samples.

This chain joins TRBV11-3 and TRBJ2-7; 8 bases line up with TRBD2. CDR3 length equals 15 residues. Germline V gives CDR1 SGHNT, CDR2 YENEEA. V gave up 5 bases and J gave up 4 bases; unmatched junction bases: 10. CDR3 DNA: TGTGCCAGCAGCCCAAGCAGCGGGAGCGCGTACGAGCAGTACGTC. Protein product: CASSPSSGSAYEQYV.

This clonotype has ten or more counts. V gene TRBV2 combines with J gene TRBJ1-5; no clear D gene. Trimming stripped 5 bases from V and 6 bases from J, with 8 bases between. Germline V CDR1 and CDR2: SNHLY, FYNNEI. The CDR3 runs 12 residues. The CDR3 sequence is CASSRVTQPQHF. The CDR3 DNA follows: TGTGCCAGCAGTAGGGTCACTCAGCCCCAGCATTTT.

This clonotype was observed many times. The J gene is TRBJ2-7, the V gene TRBV4-2; the match to TRBD2 covers 16 bases. Germline loops: CDR1 LGHNA, CDR2 YNFKEQ. The ends lost 4 bases at V and 4 bases at J; junction bases unmatched: 4. The CDR3 is made up of 16 amino acids. The CDR3 DNA reads as TGTGCCAGCAGCCCTTCGGGACTAGCGGGAGGGTACGAGCAGTACTTC. Translation: CASSPSGLAGGYEQYF.